This TCR beta chain was profiled in a study of control samples from healthy donors and cancer patients. CDR3 size: 13 residues. V was cut by 7 bases and J by 7 bases, with 19 bases left in between. Germline V gene data show CDR1 as SQVTM and CDR2 as ANQGSEA. Profiling relied on immunoSEQ multiplex PCR, and the TCRdb table lists in-frame clones only, not all of them. The table includes roughly 150,000 clones, 93% detected once. This chain connects TRBV29-1 to TRBJ1-2; D may be TRBD1 (6 bases). The sequence was collected from a man aged 50 to 60 in good health. The sequenced sample was blood. The CDR3 here is CSEMDSLSCGYTF. The DNA for the CDR3 is TGCAGCGAAATGGACAGCCTCTCTTGTGGCTACACCTTC.